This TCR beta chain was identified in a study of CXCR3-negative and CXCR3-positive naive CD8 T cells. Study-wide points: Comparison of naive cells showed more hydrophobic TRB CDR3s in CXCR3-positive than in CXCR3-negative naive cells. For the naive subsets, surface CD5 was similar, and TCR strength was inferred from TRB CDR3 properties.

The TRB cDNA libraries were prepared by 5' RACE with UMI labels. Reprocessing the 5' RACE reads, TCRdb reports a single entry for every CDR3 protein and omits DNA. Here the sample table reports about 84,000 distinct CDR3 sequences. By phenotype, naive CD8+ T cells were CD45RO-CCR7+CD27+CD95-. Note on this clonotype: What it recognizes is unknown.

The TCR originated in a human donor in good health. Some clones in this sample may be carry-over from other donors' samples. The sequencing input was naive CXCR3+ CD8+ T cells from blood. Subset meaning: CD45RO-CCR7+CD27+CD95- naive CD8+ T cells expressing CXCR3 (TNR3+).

The CDR3 loop reads CASTNEAGAEDTQYF. V usage is TRBV6-5 and J usage is TRBJ2-3; TCRdb outputs TRBD1, but without DNA this stays unchecked. This CDR3 has 15 residues. In germline, CDR1 is MNHEY, CDR2 SVGAGI.